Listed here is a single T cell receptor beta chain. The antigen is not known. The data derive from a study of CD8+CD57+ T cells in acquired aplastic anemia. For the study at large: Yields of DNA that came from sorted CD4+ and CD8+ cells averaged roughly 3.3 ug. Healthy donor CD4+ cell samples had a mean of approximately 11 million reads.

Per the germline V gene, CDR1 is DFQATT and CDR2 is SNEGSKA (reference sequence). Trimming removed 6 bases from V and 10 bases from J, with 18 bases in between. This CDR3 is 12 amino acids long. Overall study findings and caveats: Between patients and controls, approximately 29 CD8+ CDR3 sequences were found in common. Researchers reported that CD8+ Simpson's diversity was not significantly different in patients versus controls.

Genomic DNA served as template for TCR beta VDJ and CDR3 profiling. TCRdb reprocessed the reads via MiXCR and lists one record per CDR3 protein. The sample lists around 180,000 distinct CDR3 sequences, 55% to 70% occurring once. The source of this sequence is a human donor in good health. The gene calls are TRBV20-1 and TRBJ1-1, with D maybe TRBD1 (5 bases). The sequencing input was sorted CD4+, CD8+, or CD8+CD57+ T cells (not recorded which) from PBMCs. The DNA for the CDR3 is TGCAGTGCCATCCAGCCAGGGAGTGTAGCTTTCTTT. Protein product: CSAIQPGSVAFF.